The present T cell receptor beta chain was sequenced within a study of blood T cell repertoires in COVID-19. Study-level background: Sites across the United States, Italy and Spain contributed samples from acute and convalescent COVID-19. T cells, B-cell-depleted T cells, or PBMCs provided the cDNA or gDNA that served as material.

The V gene lost 5 bases and the J gene lost 4 bases, with 11 bases spanning the gap. The CDR3 has 13 amino acids. CDR1 SGHVS and CDR2 FQNEAQ come from the germline V gene. Source study methods: Quantification of nucleated cells was approximated via reference gene primer amplification. Method: immunoSEQ multiplex PCR; TCRdb's copy keeps in-frame clones and lacks some. Clone size and V and J calls were adopted from that table, with D and trimming inferred from the DNA. Here the sample spans 170,000 or so clones, roughly 83% being singletons. The TCR comes from a young man with active or convalescent COVID-19. Sequencing used peripheral blood. The rearrangement links TRBV7-8 to TRBJ1-2, with a tentative D call TRBD1 (6 bases). CDR3 region: CASSLLDSYGYTF. CDR3 DNA sequence: TGTGCCAGCAGCCTATTGGACAGCTATGGCTACACCTTC. Full variable domain (rest looked up from reference TRBV7-8 and TRBJ1-2): GAGVSQSPRYKVAKRGQDVALRCDPISGHVSLFWYQQALGQGPEFLTYFQNEAQLDKSGLPSDRFFAERPEGSVSTLKIQRTQQEDSAVYLCASSLLDSYGYTFGSGTRLTVV.